Described below is a single T cell receptor beta chain sequence and its context. Its target is not known. The protocol was immunoSEQ multiplex PCR, while the TCRdb copy is restricted to in-frame clones and leaves out a portion. Here the sample spans roughly 7,000 clones, more than 55% being singletons. The data were taken from a study of CD8 T cell repertoires and HIV-1 epitope variants. Study-wide context: Separate wells received one of Twenty-five Gag or Nef variant peptides. Tested: three Gag epitope families, Nef HW9 and YT9. Enriched T cells were co-cultured with equal autologous T cell-negative cells. Separate from the cultures, 1M uncultured T cells served as baseline.

V gave up 0 bases and J gave up 3 bases, with 14 bases separating them. CDR3 length: 16 amino acids. CDR1 and CDR2 from the germline V gene are SGHAT and FQNNGV. The sequence came from a male donor with HIV. The sample consisted of cultured CD8+ T cells derived from PBMCs. V and J are TRBV11-2 and TRBJ1-1, with a possible D match to TRBD1 (5 bases). The CDR3 loop is CASSLDRVRGDTEAFF. DNA for the CDR3: TGTGCCAGCAGCTTAGATCGGGTAAGGGGAGACACTGAAGCTTTCTTT.